These 18 T cell receptor beta chains came from one sample sequenced in a study of blood T cell repertoires in COVID-19. Profiling relied on immunoSEQ multiplex PCR, and the TCRdb table lists in-frame clones only, not all of them. The sample holds tens of thousands of clones, almost 90% seen once. Source material: peripheral blood. The receptor set was obtained from a man aged 55 to 69 with acute or convalescent COVID-19.

The CDR3 protein is CASSFGQANEKLFF. For the CDR3, the DNA is TGCGCCAGCAGCTTCGGACAGGCTAATGAAAAACTGTTTTTT. The J gene is TRBJ1-4, the V gene TRBV5-1, with TRBD1 matching over 7 bases. The V and J ends lost 2 bases and 3 bases, in that order; junction bases with no gene match: 1. Germline V gene lookup returns CDR1 SGHRS and CDR2 YFSETQ. The CDR3 has 14 residues. The whole variable domain, remainder taken from reference TRBV5-1 and TRBJ1-4, is KAGVTQTPRYLIKTRGQQVTLSCSPISGHRSVSWYQQTPGQGLQFLFEYFSETQRNKGNFPGRFSGRQFSNSRSEMNVSTLELGDSALYLCASSFGQANEKLFFGSGTQLSVL.

V gene TRBV11-2 combines with J gene TRBJ1-4; tentative D call: TRBD1 (6 bases). Germline loops: CDR1 SGHAT, CDR2 FQNNGV. There are 14 residues in the CDR3. V was shortened by 1 base and J by 7 bases, with 10 bases between the two germline ends. CDR3 amino acids: CASSLGGGREKLFF. The CDR3, as DNA: TGTGCCAGCAGCTTAGGGGGGGGCCGTGAAAAACTGTTTTTT.

This clone was observed once. The rearrangement uses TRBV27 and TRBJ2-4; TRBD1 aligns across 9 bases. Losses at the gene ends were 3 bases for V and 4 bases for J; bases not matched to a gene: 13. Germline CDR1 MNHEY, CDR2 SMNVEV (reference sequence). CDR3 size: 18 residues. CDR3 in DNA: TGTGCCAGCAGTTTCGACGCCCCGGGACAGGGACGTAAAAACATTCAGTACTTC. Translated, it gives CASSFDAPGQGRKNIQYF.

The chain employs TRBV11-2 and TRBJ2-3; 7 bases map to TRBD2. The junction had 1 base not matched to a gene; V was cut back by 1 base and J by 3 bases. Germline CDR1 SGHAT, CDR2 FQNNGV. CDR3 length: 14 residues. The CDR3 bases are TGTGCCAGCAGCTTAGCGGGAGGTACAGATACGCAGTATTTT. It encodes CASSLAGGTDTQYF.

The chain is built from TRBV24-1 and TRBJ1-1; no definite D call. Germline CDR1 KGHDR, CDR2 SFDVKD. The CDR3 totals 15 residues. Trimming pared 4 bases from V and 1 base from J, leaving 12 bases between. For the CDR3, the DNA is TGTGCCACCAGTGACTCAGTGGCAGGGAACACTGAAGCTTTCTTT. Protein: CATSDSVAGNTEAFF.

The chain couples TRBV12-1 to TRBJ1-1; the table calls TRBD1, which could not be checked here. TRBV12-1 is annotated as a pseudogene. The CDR3 sequence is 13 residues long. The CDR3 region has the DNA TGTGCCAGCAGCTTTTGCAGCTACAGGGAAGCTTTCTTT. This translates into CASSFCSYREAFF.

CDR3 loop: CASRTSGSWGEQYF. The DNA for the CDR3 is TGTGCCAGCAGAACTAGCGGGAGCTGGGGGGAGCAGTACTTC. The V and J genes are TRBV28 and TRBJ2-7, with 11 bases aligning to TRBD2. The junction had 8 bases not matched to a gene; V was cut back by 6 bases and J by 7 bases. Germline V gene lookup returns CDR1 MDHEN and CDR2 SYDVKM. CDR3 size: 14 residues.

The CDR3 DNA follows: TGTGCCAGCAGCTTAGGACAGGGGGCTTGGAATGGCTACACCTTC. Translation: CASSLGQGAWNGYTF. V usage is TRBV7-9 and J usage is TRBJ1-2; 10 positions match TRBD1. V was pared by 1 base and J by 6 bases, with 5 bases of the junction left unmatched. Germline V gene sequence: CDR1 SEHNR, CDR2 FQNEAQ (reference sequence). The CDR3 sequence is 15 residues long.

The DNA of the CDR3 is TGTGCCAGCAGTTACTCTCCAGGGAACACAGATACGCAGTATTTT. Protein: CASSYSPGNTDTQYF. The J gene is TRBJ2-3, the V gene TRBV6-2 or TRBV6-3, with TRBD1 as a possible D gene (5 bases). The CDR3 consists of 15 residues. Germline V lookup: CDR1 MNHEY, CDR2 SVGEGT. V was pared by 0 bases and J by 2 bases, with 9 bases between.

J is TRBJ2-1 and V is TRBV6-5, with 10 bases aligning to TRBD1. CDR3 length: 13 residues. V trimming: 6 bases; J trimming: 8 bases; junction bases outside the gene matches: 4. In germline, CDR1 is MNHEY, CDR2 SVGAGI. This CDR3 is CASRGDRGDEQFF. As DNA, the CDR3 is TGTGCCAGCAGGGGGGACAGGGGCGATGAGCAGTTCTTC.

CDR3 protein: CASSEQGASEKLFF. CDR3 bases: TGCGCCAGCAGTGAACAGGGGGCGAGTGAAAAACTGTTTTTT. The chain links TRBV10-2 to TRBJ1-4; 9 nucleotides match TRBD1. Germline CDR1 reads WSHSY; CDR2 reads SAAADI. CDR3 length: 14 residues. Unmatched junction bases numbered 3, after V lost 3 bases and J lost 7 bases.

The DNA for the CDR3 is TGTGCCAGCAGCCCGCCGGATGACAGGGGCTTCTCCTACGAGCAGTACTTC. This translates into CASSPPDDRGFSYEQYF. The rearrangement links TRBV11-2 to TRBJ2-7; TRBD1 aligns across 8 bases. The length of the CDR3 is 17 residues. The ends lost 5 bases at V and 0 bases at J; junction bases unmatched: 12. Germline loops: CDR1 SGHAT, CDR2 FQNNGV. Full variable domain (missing parts from reference TRBV11-2 and TRBJ2-7): EAGVAQSPRYKIIEKRQSVAFWCNPISGHATLYWYQQILGQGPKLLIQFQNNGVVDDSQLPKDRFSAERLKGVDSTLKIQPAKLEDSAVYLCASSPPDDRGFSYEQYFGPGTRLTVT.

J is TRBJ1-6 and V is TRBV2, with a tentative D call TRBD1 (6 bases). The V gene lost 6 bases and the J gene lost 10 bases, with 16 bases spanning the gap. The CDR3 length is 14 residues. CDR1 is SNHLY, CDR2 FYNNEI, per germline. The CDR3 here is CASSPRGRGSPLHF. CDR3 nucleotides: TGTGCCAGCAGCCCCAGGGGCCGGGGATCACCCCTCCACTTT.

The V call is TRBV30, the J call TRBJ2-1, with 7 bases lining up with TRBD2. Germline CDR1 and CDR2: GTSNPN and SVGIG (reference sequence). There are 15 residues in the CDR3. Germline trimming cut 5 bases from V and 5 bases from J; bases unmatched to any gene: 12. The CDR3 spells CAWENFGGSNNEQFF. CDR3 coding DNA: TGTGCCTGGGAGAACTTTGGCGGGAGTAACAATGAGCAGTTCTTC. Variable domain in full (rest from reference TRBV30 and TRBJ2-1): SQTIHQWPATLVQPVGSPLSLECTVEGTSNPNLYWYRQAAGRGLQLLFYSVGIGQISSEVPQNLSASRPQDRQFILSSKKLLLSDSGFYLCAWENFGGSNNEQFFGPGTRLTVL.

The chain has TRBV28 and TRBJ2-5; D not certain. Germline CDR1 MDHEN, CDR2 SYDVKM. The length of the CDR3 is 13 residues. Between the trimmed V and J ends, which lost 3 bases and 0 bases, there was a span of 5 bases. The CDR3 region has the DNA TGTGCCAGCAGTTTTCCAAACCAAGAGACCCAGTACTTC. Amino acid sequence: CASSFPNQETQYF. Full variable domain (rest looked up from reference TRBV28 and TRBJ2-5): DVKVTQSSRYLVKRTGEKVFLECVQDMDHENMFWYRQDPGLGLRLIYFSYDVKMKEKGDIPEGYSVSREKKERFSLILESASTNQTSMYLCASSFPNQETQYFGPGTRLLVL.

The chain joins TRBV14 to TRBJ2-5; D is unresolved. The CDR3 is made up of 13 amino acids. Germline loops: CDR1 SGHDN, CDR2 FVKESK. Trimming removed 1 base at V and 3 bases at J, with 6 bases between. CDR3: CASSQVGEETQYF. The CDR3 region has the DNA TGTGCCAGCAGCCAAGTGGGCGAAGAGACCCAGTACTTC.

This clone was counted once. CDR3 region: CASSTRTDFYGYTF. The CDR3 DNA reads as TGTGCCAGTAGTACGCGGACGGACTTCTATGGCTACACCTTC. The chain joins TRBV19 to TRBJ1-2; no clear D. CDR3 size: 14 residues. V lost 4 bases and J lost 4, with 13 bases in between. CDR1 and CDR2 from the germline V gene are LNHDA and SQIVND (reference sequence). The full variable domain, with the rest looked up from reference TRBV19 and TRBJ1-2, is DGGITQSPKYLFRKEGQNVTLSCEQNLNHDAMYWYRQDPGQGLRLIYYSQIVNDFQKGDIAEGYSVSREKKESFPLTVTSAQKNPTAFYLCASSTRTDFYGYTFGSGTRLTVV.

DNA of the CDR3: TGTGCCAGCAGTTTATTGGGACATAATTTACAGCCCCAGCATTTT. Translated: CASSLLGHNLQPQHF. The chain uses TRBV28 and TRBJ1-5; D may be TRBD1 (6 bases). Germline V CDR1 and CDR2: MDHEN, SYDVKM. CDR3 length: 15 amino acids. With 1 base removed from V and 7 bases from J, the gap between germline ends came to 14 bases.